This record covers a single T cell receptor beta chain. No cognate antigen has been identified for it. No base quality values were provided; no much bigger clone lies one nucleotide off. This record comes from a study of blood T cell repertoires in COVID-19 (dated by TCRdb to the early 2020s). For the study in its entirety: The collaborator samples originated in the United States, Italy and Spain and spanned the acute and convalescent phases of COVID-19. The material from the prospective study consisted of cDNA or gDNA derived from T cells, B-cell-depleted T cells, or PBMCs. The samples were drawn from the first 160 participants of the ongoing ImmuneRACE study and from 1,254 subjects provided by 6 global collaborators. The dataset comprised deeply sampled blood TCRbeta repertoires from subjects exposed to, actively infected with, or recovered from COVID-19. A de-identified subject ID, COVID-19 status, age in years and sex were almost always included in the sample metadata. Where HLA class I and class II types were available, the types were taken from metadata supplied by the sample provider, not from assay-based typing. A freely available public database, intended as a resource for researchers studying the immune response to SARS-CoV-2, is where the repertoires were released.

The collaborating institutions used their own protocols to collect whole blood in K2EDTA tubes. For TCRbeta analysis, collaborators shipped samples in one of three forms: frozen whole blood, isolated PBMCs, or DNA extracted from either of those sample types. TCRbeta CDR3 regions were amplified from genomic DNA using the immunoSEQ Assay, a bias-controlled multiplex PCR. The authors processed their data as follows. The number of nucleated cells in each sample was estimated from the amplification of reference gene primers within the assay. To quantify the absolute abundance of each unique TCRbeta CDR3 rearrangement, sequence reads were collapsed and filtered. For each sample, productive Simpson clonality was calculated as the square root of Simpson's diversity index across productive rearrangements. Imported from immuneACCESS, the table was reduced by TCRdb to in-frame sequences with V and J called. These copies leave out some clones; in studies compared against another copy, an unresolved V gene accounts for under half, and the cause of the remainder is not known. V and J calls and clone size are given by that table; D and trimming were obtained from the DNA. Counted in this sample were under 300,000 clones; roughly 88% of them appeared once. The biggest ten clones account for 10% to 15% of the sample.

Overall results and qualifications from the work: The quantity of clinical and demographic metadata differed by source and by participant and was supplied without curation.

The V and J ends are trimmed by 4 bases and 6 bases, leaving 16 bases between them. From its cysteine to its phenylalanine, the CDR3 spans 14 amino acids. Of the read, only the CDR3 DNA is kept; its 42 bases are in frame from base 1. The germline V gene (reference sequence) yields SGHNT for CDR1 and YYREEE for CDR2. The receptor chain draws on TRBV5-4 and TRBJ1-1; the D gene is perhaps TRBD1, on 5 matching bases. The clonotype originates from an elderly man with acute or convalescent COVID-19. The sequenced sample was peripheral blood. The CDR3 is CASSVGLLGAEAFF. The sequenced DNA is TGTGCCAGCAGCGTGGGACTTCTAGGAGCTGAAGCTTTCTTT.